The 9 T cell receptor beta chains below were found in one sample sequenced in a study of shared clonotypes between healthy human individuals. TCRdb keeps only in-frame clones here, not all; method: immunoSEQ multiplex PCR. The sample records fewer than 600,000 clones, around 78% being singletons. Sample: PBMCs. The receptor set was obtained from a woman aged 40 to 50 in good health. Some clones in this sample may be carry-over from other donors' samples.

Note on this clone: A read error may be the cause here, since a much bigger clone is one base away. The identical CDR3 is also encoded by other nucleotide sequences in the sample. The chain has TRBV4-2 and TRBJ2-7, with 10 nucleotides matching TRBD2. CDR1 LGHNA and CDR2 YNFKEQ come from the germline V gene. Trimming cost V 5 bases and J 4 bases; bases outside gene matches: 8. The CDR3 has 15 amino acids. The CDR3, as DNA: TGTGCCAGCAGCTTAGCGGGAGGATTAGTGTACGAGCAGTACTTC. This gives the protein CASSLAGGLVYEQYF.

In this sample, this clone turned up once. The J gene is TRBJ2-1, the V gene TRBV27; D is perhaps TRBD2 (6 bases). The germline V gene has CDR1 MNHEY and CDR2 SMNVEV (reference sequence). The V gene lost 3 bases and the J gene lost 4 bases, with 10 bases spanning the gap. The CDR3 has 14 amino acids. The CDR3 protein is CASSFGGGYNEQFF. Written as DNA, the CDR3 is TGTGCCAGCAGTTTTGGGGGAGGATACAATGAGCAGTTCTTC.

This chain connects TRBV7-6 to TRBJ2-5; TRBD2 aligns across 8 bases. The CDR3 spans 17 residues. CDR1 is SGHVS and CDR2 is FNYEAQ in the germline V gene. Germline trimming cut 0 bases from V and 2 bases from J; bases unmatched to any gene: 8. The CDR3 here is CASSLASQREWQETQYF. The CDR3 region has the DNA TGTGCCAGCAGCTTAGCGTCCCAGCGGGAGTGGCAAGAGACCCAGTACTTC.

This chain uses TRBV5-5 with TRBJ2-3; 7 nucleotides align to TRBD1. This CDR3 has 14 residues. Germline CDR1 SGHKS, CDR2 YYEKEE (reference sequence). With V trimmed by 2 bases and J by 1 base, 1 base remained unmatched. This CDR3 reads CASSFDRGTDTQYF. In nucleotides, the CDR3 is TGTGCCAGCAGCTTTGACAGGGGCACAGATACGCAGTATTTT.

The chain combines TRBV6-5 with TRBJ1-3, with no clear D. This CDR3 has 14 residues. V was cut by 2 bases and J by 0 bases, with 5 bases left in between. The V gene's germline CDR1 is MNHEY and CDR2 SVGAGI. The CDR3 DNA follows: TGTGCCAGCAGTTACGTCCGCTCTGGAAACACCATATATTTT. Residues: CASSYVRSGNTIYF.

The chain recombines TRBV9 with TRBJ2-5; 13 bases are a match to TRBD2. Trimming removed 3 bases from V and 1 base from J; junction bases left unmatched: 3. From germline, CDR1 is SGDLS and CDR2 YYNGEE. This CDR3 contains 16 residues. CDR3 sequence reads: CASSARLAGGQETQYF. The CDR3 DNA follows: TGTGCCAGCAGCGCCAGACTAGCGGGAGGCCAAGAGACCCAGTACTTC.

The V gene is TRBV11-2, the J gene TRBJ2-2; TRBD1 might be the D (5 bases). V was trimmed by 2 bases and J by 5 bases, leaving 9 bases between them. The CDR3 sequence is 14 residues long. In germline, CDR1 is SGHAT, CDR2 FQNNGV. The CDR3 nucleotides are TGTGCCAGCAGCTTATTGAAGGGGACCGGGGAGCTGTTTTTT. It yields the protein CASSLLKGTGELFF.

This chain uses TRBV6-5 with TRBJ2-2, with D tentatively TRBD1 (8 bases). Germline V gene lookup returns CDR1 MNHEY and CDR2 SVGAGI. The CDR3 spans 15 residues. V gave up 6 bases and J gave up 5 bases, with 16 bases separating them. The CDR3 sequence is CASSPTGGGTGELFF. The CDR3 region has the DNA TGTGCCAGCAGCCCTACAGGGGGAGGGACCGGGGAGCTGTTTTTT.

The chain joins TRBV6-1 to TRBJ1-4, with a tentative D call TRBD1 (6 bases). The CDR3 is 16 amino acids. Between the trimmed V and J ends, which lost 1 base and 0 bases, there was a span of 9 bases. Germline-derived CDR1 and CDR2 are MNHNS and SASEGT. For the CDR3, the DNA is TGTGCCAGCAGTGAAGGGACAGCGGCAACTAATGAAAAACTGTTTTTT. The encoded protein is CASSEGTAATNEKLFF.